The 15 T cell receptor beta chains in this list originate from one sample, sequenced in a study of T cell repertoires in cytomegalovirus infection (dated by TCRdb to between 2018 and 2021). In the paper's terms, the treatment or condition label means: in vitro stimulation with specific CMV peptide epitopes to enrich CMV-specific T cells. Reads for this sample came from an Illumina HiSeq 1500. In-frame beta chains were kept once TCRdb had trimmed the public reads at Q25 with fastp and called clones with MiXCR. Each entry is one CDR3 protein sequence, shown with its most common DNA and genes. This sample lists hundreds of thousands of distinct CDR3 sequences; more than 30% were detected once. Roughly 15% of the sample lies in the top ten. These receptors have no known antigen. Here the sequenced sample was cultured PBMCs, taken from culture after CMV antigen stimulation. Receptor source: a human donor in good health (CMV status not recorded). Some clones in this sample may be carry-over from other donors' samples.

This clonotype was recorded a few times. The V and J genes are TRBV6-1 and TRBJ2-2; D tentatively fits TRBD1 or TRBD2 (7 bases each). Between the trimmed V and J ends, which lost 4 bases and 5 bases, there was a span of 14 bases. The CDR3 consists of 15 residues. CDR1 and CDR2 from the germline V gene are MNHNS and SASEGT. The chain's CDR3 is CASSGAGGATGELFF. The CDR3, as DNA: TGTGCCAGCAGTGGGGCAGGGGGGGCAACCGGGGAGCTGTTTTTT.

The rearrangement joins TRBV29-1 to TRBJ1-4; no clear D gene. V shed 7 bases and J shed 8 bases, with 17 bases lying between them. Germline values: CDR1 SQVTM, CDR2 ANQGSEA. The length of the CDR3 is 13 residues. The CDR3 is CSGRGRREEKLFF. CDR3 sequence (DNA): TGCAGCGGGAGAGGGCGGCGAGAAGAAAAACTGTTTTTT.

This clonotype was found many times. The V gene is TRBV25-1, the J gene TRBJ2-2, with a weak D call TRBD1 (6 bases). The CDR3 runs 13 residues. Trimming removed 6 bases at V and 4 bases at J, with 9 bases between. Germline V CDR1 and CDR2: MGHDK, SYGVNS. The CDR3 coding sequence is TGTGCCAGCAGGCCGACAGGCACCGGGGAGCTGTTTTTT. Protein: CASRPTGTGELFF. Using reference TRBV25-1 and TRBJ2-2 for the parts outside the CDR3, the full variable domain is EADIYQTPRYLVIGTGKKITLECSQTMGHDKMYWYQQDPGMELHLIHYSYGVNSTEKGDLSSESTVSRIRTEHFPLTLESARPSHTSQYLCASRPTGTGELFFGEGSRLTVL.

This clonotype was seen at least ten times. The V gene is TRBV12-3 or TRBV12-4, the J gene TRBJ2-1; TRBD2 agrees at 10 bases. The CDR3 consists of 16 residues. V trimming: 5 bases; J trimming: 1 base; junction bases outside the gene matches: 5. The CDR3 loop is CASSQTSGVSYNEQFF. The CDR3 coding sequence is TGTGCCAGCAGTCAAACTAGCGGGGTTTCCTACAATGAGCAGTTCTTC.

The V and J genes are TRBV19 and TRBJ2-1; 8 positions match TRBD2. There are 15 residues in the CDR3. The junction had 4 bases not matched to a gene; V was cut back by 5 bases and J by 1 base. CDR1 is LNHDA, CDR2 SQIVND, per germline (reference sequence). DNA for the CDR3: TGTGCCAGTAGTGTTAGCGGGACATCCTACAATGAGCAGTTCTTC. Translating it yields CASSVSGTSYNEQFF.

The chain combines TRBV27 with TRBJ1-6; possible D gene TRBD1, 6 bases. This CDR3 has 13 residues. CDR1 is MNHEY and CDR2 is SMNVEV in the germline V gene (reference sequence). Trimming removed 5 bases at V and 9 bases at J, with 11 bases between. The CDR3 sequence: CASSPNRVSPLHF. CDR3 DNA: TGTGCCAGCAGTCCAAACAGGGTTTCACCCCTCCACTTT.

The rearrangement joins TRBV25-1 to TRBJ2-3, with D hard to call. CDR1 and CDR2 (germline): MGHDK, SYGVNS. The CDR3 consists of 14 residues. Trimming shortened V by 3 bases and J by 0 bases, and 7 bases separated the two germline ends. The DNA for the CDR3 is TGTGCCAGCAGTGACTTAACTAGCACAGATACGCAGTATTTT. Translation gives CASSDLTSTDTQYF.

This clonotype was recorded many times. The V call is TRBV24-1, the J call TRBJ2-3; 10 bases align to TRBD1. CDR1 KGHDR and CDR2 SFDVKD come from the germline V gene. V dropped 10 bases and J dropped 5; count of bases not matched to a gene: 2. This CDR3 has 12 amino acids. The CDR3 sequence is CATGQGIDTQYF. In DNA, the CDR3 is TGTGCCACGGGACAGGGGATAGATACGCAGTATTTT.

The chain carries TRBV6-5 and TRBJ2-5; no reliable D call. CDR1 is MNHEY and CDR2 is SVGAGI in the germline V gene. Trimming took 4 bases from V and 7 from J, leaving 13 bases between them. The CDR3 totals 13 residues. The DNA for the CDR3 is TGTGCCAGCAGTTCGCCAGGTTCCAGGACCCAGTACTTC. The encoded protein is CASSSPGSRTQYF.

The V gene is TRBV25-1, the J gene TRBJ2-5; TRBD2 aligns across 10 bases. CDR3 length: 17 amino acids. V shed 0 bases and J 4 bases; nucleotides not matched to a gene: 8. Germline V gene sequence: CDR1 MGHDK, CDR2 SYGVNS. The chain's CDR3 is CASSEYISGRAPETQYF. CDR3 bases: TGTGCCAGCAGTGAATATATCAGCGGGAGGGCCCCAGAGACCCAGTACTTC.

With respect to this clonotype: This may stem from a read error, because a much larger clone lies one nucleotide away. The V call is TRBV6-2 or TRBV6-3, the J call TRBJ2-7; D is undetermined. This CDR3 is built from 12 residues. Germline CDR1 MNHEY, CDR2 SVGEGT. The V and J ends lost 4 bases and 2 bases respectively, with 6 bases between them. The CDR3 DNA is TGTGCCAGCAGTTCGGACCCCTACGAGCAGTACTTC. It is translated as CASSSDPYEQYF.

V and J are TRBV11-3 and TRBJ1-4; D is possibly TRBD1 (5 bases). This CDR3 region has 14 residues. The germline V gene has CDR1 SGHNT and CDR2 YENEEA. The germline V and J ends were trimmed by 4 bases and 5 bases, with 11 bases remaining between them. In nucleotides, the CDR3 is TGTGCCAGCAGCTCCCGGGACTTCAATGAAAAACTGTTTTTT. Protein product: CASSSRDFNEKLFF.

The gene calls are TRBV28 and TRBJ2-7; D tentatively reads TRBD1 or TRBD2 (5 bases each). V lost 6 bases to trimming and J lost 5 bases, with 17 bases between them. This CDR3 comprises 14 residues. CDR1 and CDR2 (germline): MDHEN, SYDVKM. This CDR3 reads CASSRGGADNEQYF. CDR3 in DNA: TGTGCCAGCAGCCGTGGGGGAGCAGATAACGAGCAGTACTTC.

The chain is built from TRBV7-9 and TRBJ2-1, with D perhaps matching TRBD1 or TRBD2 (5 bases each). Between the trimmed V and J ends, which lost 4 bases and 9 bases, there was a span of 22 bases. Germline CDR1 and CDR2: SEHNR and FQNEAQ (reference sequence). This CDR3 has 16 amino acids. Here the CDR3 reads CASSSPGWGIYAEQFF. The CDR3 DNA reads as TGTGCCAGCAGCTCCCCGGGGTGGGGGATTTATGCTGAGCAGTTCTTC.

This chain joins TRBV19 and TRBJ2-2; 7 bases line up with TRBD2. V shed 7 bases, J shed 5 bases, and the junction held 7 bases outside the gene matches. The germline V gene encodes CDR1 LNHDA and CDR2 SQIVND (reference sequence). CDR3 size: 14 residues. CDR3 nucleotide sequence: TGTGCCAGTATCCCTGGCGGGAGAACCGGGGAGCTGTTTTTT. Protein: CASIPGGRTGELFF. Combining the CDR3 with reference TRBV19 and TRBJ2-2 gives the whole variable domain DGGITQSPKYLFRKEGQNVTLSCEQNLNHDAMYWYRQDPGQGLRLIYYSQIVNDFQKGDIAEGYSVSREKKESFPLTVTSAQKNPTAFYLCASIPGGRTGELFFGEGSRLTVL.